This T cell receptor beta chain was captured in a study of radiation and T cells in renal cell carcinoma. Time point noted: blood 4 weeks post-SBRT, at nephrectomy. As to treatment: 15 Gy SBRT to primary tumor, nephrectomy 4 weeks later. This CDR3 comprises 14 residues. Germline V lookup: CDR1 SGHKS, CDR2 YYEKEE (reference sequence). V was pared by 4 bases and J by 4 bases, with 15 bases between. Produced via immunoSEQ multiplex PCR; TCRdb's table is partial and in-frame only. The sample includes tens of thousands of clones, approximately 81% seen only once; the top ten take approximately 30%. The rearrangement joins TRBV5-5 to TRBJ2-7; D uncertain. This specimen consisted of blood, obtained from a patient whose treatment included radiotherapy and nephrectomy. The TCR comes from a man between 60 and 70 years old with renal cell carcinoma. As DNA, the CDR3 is TGTGCCAGCAGCCAATCCGGAAGTCTTTACGAGCAGTACTTC. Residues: CASSQSGSLYEQYF.